This T cell receptor (beta chain) was sequenced during a study of blood T cell repertoires in COVID-19. Study-wide background: Samples representing acute and convalescent COVID-19 were sourced from the United States, Italy and Spain. From T cells, B-cell-depleted T cells, or PBMCs came the material, which was cDNA or gDNA.

V was cut by 2 bases and J by 14 bases, with 21 bases left in between. Germline V lookup: CDR1 PRHDT, CDR2 FYEKMQ (reference sequence). The CDR3 totals 14 residues. Measured with immunoSEQ multiplex PCR; TCRdb has only the in-frame clones, and not every one. The data contain about 95,000 clones, around 90% of them singletons. The sequencing input was peripheral blood. The chain uses TRBV13 and TRBJ1-2; D remains ambiguous. The clonotype originates from a man in his fifties or sixties with COVID-19, enrolled during active disease. Written as DNA, the CDR3 is TGTGCCAGCAGCTTATTTACCCCGACACTCCAAACGACCTTC. Translated: CASSLFTPTLQTTF.